This T cell receptor (beta chain) was obtained from a study of beta chain features in type 1 diabetes (dated by TCRdb to 2016 to 2018). In the study overall: Mean age, gender distribution, total cell number and subset yield were not different between patients and healthy donors. In the study, recently diagnosed type 1 diabetes patients and matched healthy donors were compared on the TCRB repertoires of their sorted circulating CD4+ T cell subsets. A total of just under 110,000,000 sorted cells were examined across all samples, and RNA yield correlated strongly with the number of cells per subset. Regulatory and stem cell-like memory subsets were isolated from only 8 patients and roughly 8 healthy donors, whereas naive and central memory subsets came from all 30 or so donors.

For CDR1 and CDR2, the germline V gene lists KGHSH and LQKENI. The V end loses 0 bases and the J end loses 2 bases, and a stretch of 8 bases separates them. Its CDR3 holds 14 amino acids, cysteine through phenylalanine. Only the CDR3 DNA stays, 42 bases, in frame from base 1. What the study reported, not specific to this receptor: Naive, central memory and regulatory TCRB repertoires appeared to be more alike among patients than among healthy donors. Type 1 diabetes patients showed a moderate but significant shortening of TCRB CDR3 length in all four CD4+ subsets. At VDJ recombination sites, type 1 diabetes patients had fewer insertions and more deleted nucleotides, which implies abnormalities in thymic rearrangement. Because cDNA was sequenced instead of genomic DNA, highly expressing activated cells could be over-represented, though the groups showed no difference in activation or CD3 levels. HLA sub-analyses involved small numbers of individuals, so any influence of HLA type on TCRB rearrangement remained unresolved. Shorter templates might be favored by PCR, yet because patient and control samples were amplified and corrected together, any such skew would affect both groups equally.

The High Capacity cDNA Reverse Transcription Kit was used to reverse transcribe all of the isolated RNA, meaning that expressed TCRB transcripts were what got sequenced. Deep immunoSEQ sequencing was performed on naive, central memory and regulatory T cell samples, with an average of roughly 4 million total reads per sample. Sorted cells were lysed in RLT buffer, and RNA was extracted using DNase-treated RNeasy Micro or Mini kits according to cell number. To prevent cross-contamination, every cell subset was processed on its own, while patient and healthy donor samples were processed together. TCRB sequences were amplified from cDNA with the immunoSEQ multiplex PCR, producing 87-bp fragments spanning the CDR3 region. The amplicons were sequenced using the Illumina HiSeq platform. The paper's data handling went like this. Synthetic template baselines were used to correct PCR bias computationally, reads within Hamming distance 2 were collapsed, and singletons that could not be merged were discarded. By aligning reads against IMGT, V, D and J genes, CDR3 length, and insertions or deletions at six rearrangement sites were assigned. Within each subset, clonotype counts were normalized to sorted cell number, after which true diversity and Gini coefficients were computed with the tcR R package. Repertoire sharing was quantified using the overlap coefficient calculated on TCRB nucleotide sequences. What TCRdb holds here is the immuneACCESS table cut down to in-frame rearrangements. Part of the clones is not present; checked against another copy, under half of the missing clones reflect an unresolved V gene, and the others are unexplained. V, J and clone size are taken as reported in that table, and D and trimming were inferred from the DNA itself. The sample contains roughly 180,000 clones, about 13% of them found a single time. Roughly 0.6% of the sample is held by the ten biggest clonotypes.

This clone was recorded a few times. It has no known antigen specificity. Base qualities are not provided; no much larger clone lies one nucleotide away. Each donor gave one peripheral blood draw, averaging about 120 mL, which was collected into heparinised tubes. A BD FACSAria II and a panel including CD45RO, CCR7, CD25, CD127, CD95 and CD27 were used to sort naive, central memory, regulatory and stem cell-like memory CD4+ T cells. All sorted populations exceeded 98% purity. PBMCs were separated immediately by Lymphoprep density gradient centrifugation and were stained directly, without being cultured. So that batch effects would be minimized, each experiment stained and sorted samples in pairs, pairing one healthy donor with one patient.

What was sequenced was central memory CD4+ T cells from blood. The sequence links TRBV18 to TRBJ2-7; a weak D assignment points to TRBD2 (6 bases agree). This TCR was sampled from a woman aged 18 to 35 in good health. CDR3 sequence: CASSPPTGAYEQYF. The nucleotides read TGTGCCAGCTCACCACCAACGGGGGCCTACGAGCAGTACTTC.